This TCR beta chain was profiled in a study of T cells in Graves' hyperthyroidism and ophthalmopathy. Germline CDR1 and CDR2: MNHNS and SASEGT. The CDR3 contains 16 residues. Deletions cut 6 bases from V and 0 bases from J, with 18 bases between. It was RNA transcripts that yielded the amplified TCR beta CDR3 regions. An initial round of RT-PCR targeting the TCR CDR3 relied on the HTBI primer set. TCRdb itself ran the multiplex PCR reads through MiXCR, one entry per CDR3 protein. The sample shows approximately 400,000 distinct CDR3 sequences, over 11% of them seen only once. A NOSPECS grade of at least 4, a Clinical Activity Score of at least 3 and duration under 3 months were recorded in ophthalmopathy patients. Study-wide results and limits: A model of 13 V-J features distinguished ophthalmopathy from stable hyperthyroidism.

On this clonotype itself: Its target is not known.

Sequenced sample: blood. The receptor comes from a man aged 50-60 years with Graves' ophthalmopathy. The chain recombines TRBV6-1 with TRBJ2-7, with D maybe TRBD2 (5 bases). The DNA of the CDR3 is TGTGCCAGCAGCCCCCCTGGAGGCACCCCCTCCTACGAGCAGTACTTC. Its translation is CASSPPGGTPSYEQYF.